This TCR beta chain appears in the sequencing data of a study of blood T cell repertoires in COVID-19. Study-level background: Collection of acute and convalescent COVID-19 samples took place in the United States, Italy and Spain. PBMCs, B-cell-depleted T cells, or T cells provided the cDNA or gDNA that made up the material.

Those enrolled, adults aged roughly 18 to 100 years, came from about two dozen US areas. Contact with a PCR-confirmed or clinician-diagnosed COVID-19 case occurred within 2 weeks of entry. Sequencing used immunoSEQ multiplex PCR; TCRdb keeps in-frame clones, though not all of them. The sample holds approximately 380,000 clones; 80% to 95% are singletons and the top ten take about 0.78%. Germline loops: CDR1 MRHNA, CDR2 SNTAGT. V shed 3 bases and J 10 bases; nucleotides not matched to a gene: 9. This CDR3 is built from 15 residues. V and J are TRBV6-4 and TRBJ2-1; 10 nucleotides line up with TRBD2. This receptor was identified in a woman in her thirties or forties who had been exposed to COVID-19. Sequences were obtained from PBMCs or T cells enriched from blood (not recorded which). For the CDR3, the DNA is TGTGCCAGCAGTGAACTAGCGGGGCCTTTGGGGGAGCAGTTCTTC. This codes for CASSELAGPLGEQFF.